A selection of T cell receptor beta chains follows, all from one sample in a study of cytomegalovirus exposure and HLA in healthy donors. Only in-frame clones appear in the TCRdb table, and some are missing; sequencing was by immunoSEQ multiplex PCR. This table has approximately 150,000 clones, around 77% appearing once. The sequenced material came from PBMCs. Receptors originate from a man aged 25 to 45 in good health and CMV-seropositive. The CDR3 runs from the conserved cysteine through the conserved F or W. The D gene is left open where the match is weak. Size is omitted from some rows. Given values are once, few, many or a class for expanded clones.

>once|TRBJ2-5|13|-|TRBV2
CASSDGPQETQYF
TGTGCCAGCAGTGATGGGCCACAAGAGACCCAGTACTTC
>-|TRBJ1-5|16|TRBD1|TRBV7-8
CASSRDRAKGNQPQHF
TGTGCCAGCAGCCGAGACAGGGCGAAGGGGAATCAGCCCCAGCATTTT
>once|TRBJ1-3|15|-|TRBV11-2
CASSFPGSSGNTIYF
TGTGCCAGCAGCTTTCCAGGGTCCTCTGGAAACACCATATATTTT
>-|TRBJ2-7|19|-|TRBV27
CASSQQIDSTSGQPYEQYF
TGTGCCAGCAGTCAACAAATCGATTCTACCTCAGGACAGCCTTACGAGCAGTACTTC
>-|TRBJ1-6|14|-|TRBV10-1
CASSESTGNSPLHF
TGCGCCAGCAGTGAGTCCACGGGGAATTCACCCCTCCACTTT
>few|TRBJ2-2|16|TRBD1|TRBV7-2
CASSLDRGVITGELFF
TGTGCCAGCAGCCTCGACAGGGGGGTAATCACCGGGGAGCTGTTTTTT
>-|TRBJ1-4|16|-|TRBV15
CATSRDLRVGDEKLFF
TGTGCCACCAGCAGAGATCTGCGGGTTGGAGATGAAAAACTGTTTTTT
>-|TRBJ2-1|13|-|TRBV19
CASTTWGEDEQFF
TGTGCCAGTACAACCTGGGGGGAGGATGAGCAGTTCTTC
>-|TRBJ2-1|15|TRBD2|TRBV7-9
CASSSGRGGYNEQFF
TGTGCCAGCAGCTCGGGGCGGGGGGGCTACAATGAGCAGTTCTTC
>-|TRBJ1-4|16|-|TRBV4-1
CASSQPITREREKLFF
TGCGCCAGCAGCCAACCCATAACGAGGGAACGAGAAAAACTGTTTTTT
>-|TRBJ2-3|15|-|TRBV28
CASNKYTFSLDTQYF
TGTGCCAGCAACAAATACACCTTCTCCTTGGATACGCAGTATTTT
>-|TRBJ1-5|15|TRBD1|TRBV6-6
CASSLTGQSNQPQHF
TGTGCCAGCAGTCTAACGGGACAGTCCAATCAGCCCCAGCATTTT
>-|TRBJ1-1|13|-|TRBV5-1
CASSGGTFTEAFF
TGCGCCAGCAGCGGCGGGACGTTCACTGAAGCTTTCTTT
>-|TRBJ2-1|16|TRBD2|TRBV19
CASSMAQASGRDEQFF
TGTGCCAGTAGTATGGCCCAAGCTAGCGGGAGGGATGAGCAGTTCTTC
>-|TRBJ2-5|13|TRBD2|TRBV25-1
CASTYGGGETQYF
TGTGCCAGCACCTACGGGGGGGGTGAGACCCAGTACTTC
>once|TRBJ2-3|12|-|TRBV28
CASSLGLATQYF
TGTGCCAGCAGCCTTGGCTTAGCTACGCAGTATTTT
>few|TRBJ2-2|16|-|TRBV25-1
CASSEGTGQNTGELFF
TGTGCCAGCAGTGAGGGCACAGGGCAAAATACCGGGGAGCTGTTTTTT
>few|TRBJ1-2|12|TRBD1|TRBV30
CACIQGMEGYTF
TGTGCCTGTATACAGGGGATGGAAGGCTACACCTTC
>few|TRBJ1-1|14|TRBD1|TRBV2
CARTTGTGGTEAFF
TGTGCCAGAACCACCGGGACAGGGGGCACTGAAGCTTTCTTT
>-|TRBJ2-1|17|TRBD2|TRBV4-1
CASSQLTGGVGDNEQFF
TGCGCCAGCAGCCAGTTGACGGGAGGTGTTGGGGATAATGAGCAGTTCTTC
>-|TRBJ1-2|14|-|TRBV5-1
CASNPSTGTLGYTF
TGCGCCAGCAACCCCTCCACAGGGACGCTTGGCTACACCTTC
>-|TRBJ2-7|16|TRBD2|TRBV7-2
CASSQGLAGGPHEQYF
TGTGCCAGCAGCCAGGGTCTAGCGGGGGGGCCCCACGAGCAGTACTTC
>-|TRBJ1-1|13|-|TRBV15
CATSTRLNTEAFF
TGTGCCACCAGCACGCGCCTTAACACTGAAGCTTTCTTT
>once|TRBJ2-7|16|TRBD1|TRBV5-4
CASSLAWDRGFNEQYF
TGTGCCAGCAGCTTGGCCTGGGACAGGGGATTCAACGAGCAGTACTTC
>-|TRBJ1-1|14|-|TRBV5-1
CASSARGIGTEAFF
TGCGCCAGCAGCGCGAGGGGGATAGGCACTGAAGCTTTCTTT
>-|TRBJ2-1|13|TRBD1|TRBV7-9
CASRQGANNEQFF
TGTGCCAGCAGACAGGGGGCGAACAATGAGCAGTTCTTC
>-|TRBJ2-7|14|-|TRBV2
CASRRQVFTYEQYF
TGTGCCAGCAGGAGACAGGTTTTTACCTACGAGCAGTACTTC
>-|TRBJ1-5|15|TRBD1|TRBV4-3
CASSQEGTGNQPQHF
TGCGCCAGCAGCCAAGAGGGGACAGGGAACCAGCCCCAGCATTTT
>-|TRBJ1-2|14|-|TRBV6-5
CASSYEFRTGGYTF
TGTGCCAGCAGTTACGAATTTCGCACGGGAGGCTACACCTTC
>-|TRBJ1-2|15|TRBD1|TRBV6-6
CASSTPSGGEYGYTF
TGTGCCAGCAGTACCCCGTCAGGGGGCGAGTATGGCTACACCTTC
>-|TRBJ2-5|15|TRBD2|TRBV9
CASSVLAGAQETQYF
TGTGCCAGCAGCGTATTAGCGGGGGCTCAAGAGACCCAGTACTTC